This entry lists 3 T cell receptor beta chains sequenced from one sample in a study of cytomegalovirus exposure and HLA in healthy donors. Primers: 60 Vbeta forward and 13 Jbeta reverse. Measured with immunoSEQ multiplex PCR; TCRdb has only the in-frame clones, and not every one. Of approximately 100,000 clones in the sample, more than 70% were seen once. The specimen was PBMCs. These receptors were taken from a middle-aged man in good health and CMV-seronegative.

In its sample, this clone was seen once. This chain uses TRBV7-2 with TRBJ2-5, with D possibly being TRBD2 (5 bases). CDR1 is SGHTA and CDR2 is FQGNSA in the germline V gene. The length of the CDR3 is 13 residues. Trimming shortened V by 5 bases and J by 7 bases, and 14 bases separated the two germline ends. The CDR3 DNA follows: TGTGCCAGCAGCCCAGAAGAGGAGGTGACCCAGTACTTC. It yields the protein CASSPEEEVTQYF.

The chain links TRBV15 to TRBJ1-5, with D possibly matching TRBD1 (6 bases). Germline V lookup: CDR1 LNHNV, CDR2 YYDKDF (reference sequence). V gave up 5 bases and J gave up 11 bases, with 28 bases separating them. The CDR3 is 17 amino acids. The CDR3 nucleotides read TGTGCCACCAGCCCAGGGGCTGGCGGGGGCGGATCCCCGGCCCAGCATTTT. Encoded protein: CATSPGAGGGGSPAQHF.

In this sample, this clone turned up once. The chain couples TRBV5-1 to TRBJ2-3; 8 nucleotides agree with TRBD1. The V segment lost 0 bases and the J segment 3 bases; nucleotides outside the gene matches: 3. Germline loops: CDR1 SGHRS, CDR2 YFSETQ. This CDR3 has 15 amino acids. DNA for the CDR3: TGCGCCAGCAGCTTGGAGTACAGGGGGACAGATACGCAGTATTTT. Its translation is CASSLEYRGTDTQYF.